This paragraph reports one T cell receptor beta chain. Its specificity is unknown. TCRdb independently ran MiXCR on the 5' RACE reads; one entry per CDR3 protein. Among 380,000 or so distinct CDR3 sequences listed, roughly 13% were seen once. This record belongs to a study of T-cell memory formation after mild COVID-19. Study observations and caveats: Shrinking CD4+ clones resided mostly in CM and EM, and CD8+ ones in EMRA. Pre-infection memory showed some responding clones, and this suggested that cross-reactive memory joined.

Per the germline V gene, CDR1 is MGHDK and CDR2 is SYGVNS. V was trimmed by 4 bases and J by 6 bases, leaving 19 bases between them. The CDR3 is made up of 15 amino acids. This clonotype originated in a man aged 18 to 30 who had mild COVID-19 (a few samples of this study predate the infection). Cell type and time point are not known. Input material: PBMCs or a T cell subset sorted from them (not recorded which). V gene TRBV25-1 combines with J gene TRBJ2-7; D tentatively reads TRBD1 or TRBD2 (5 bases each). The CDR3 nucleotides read TGTGCCAGCAGTGGGAACCGGGACGGGTGGGGCGAGCAGTACTTC. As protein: CASSGNRDGWGEQYF.